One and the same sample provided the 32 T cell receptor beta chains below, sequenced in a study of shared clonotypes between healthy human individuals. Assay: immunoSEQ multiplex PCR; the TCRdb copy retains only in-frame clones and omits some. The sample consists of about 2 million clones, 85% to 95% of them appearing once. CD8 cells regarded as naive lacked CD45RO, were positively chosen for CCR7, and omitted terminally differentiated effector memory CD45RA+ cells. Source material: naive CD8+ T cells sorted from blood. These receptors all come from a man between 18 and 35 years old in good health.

In nucleotides, the CDR3 is TGCAGTGCTGGTCAGGGGGGCGAGCAGTACTTC. It encodes CSAGQGGEQYF. The chain combines TRBV20-1 with TRBJ2-7, with D perhaps matching TRBD1 (7 bases). V was shortened by 5 bases and J by 6 bases, with 11 bases between the two germline ends. Looked up from germline, CDR1 is DFQATT and CDR2 is SNEGSKA (reference sequence). The CDR3 contains 11 residues.

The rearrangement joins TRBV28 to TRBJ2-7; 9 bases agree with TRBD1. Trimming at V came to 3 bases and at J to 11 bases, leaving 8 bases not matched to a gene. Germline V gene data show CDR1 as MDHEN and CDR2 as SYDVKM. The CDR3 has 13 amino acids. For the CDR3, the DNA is TGTGCCAGCAGTTTCGGGGGACAGGGAGAAAAGTACTTC. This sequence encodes CASSFGGQGEKYF.

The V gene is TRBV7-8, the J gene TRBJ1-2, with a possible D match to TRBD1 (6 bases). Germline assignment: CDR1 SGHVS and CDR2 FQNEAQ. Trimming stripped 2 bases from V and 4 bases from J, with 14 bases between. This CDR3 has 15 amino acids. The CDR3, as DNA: TGTGCCAGCAGCTTATTCCCAAAGGACAGCTATGGCTACACCTTC. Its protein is CASSLFPKDSYGYTF. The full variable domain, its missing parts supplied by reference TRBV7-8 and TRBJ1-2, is GAGVSQSPRYKVAKRGQDVALRCDPISGHVSLFWYQQALGQGPEFLTYFQNEAQLDKSGLPSDRFFAERPEGSVSTLKIQRTQQEDSAVYLCASSLFPKDSYGYTFGSGTRLTVV.

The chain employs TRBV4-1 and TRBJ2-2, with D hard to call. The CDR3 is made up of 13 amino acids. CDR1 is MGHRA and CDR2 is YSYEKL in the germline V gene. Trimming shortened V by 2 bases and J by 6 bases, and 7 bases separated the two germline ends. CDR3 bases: TGCGCCAGCAGCCAACTCCACCCCGGGGAGCTGTTTTTT. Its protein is CASSQLHPGELFF.

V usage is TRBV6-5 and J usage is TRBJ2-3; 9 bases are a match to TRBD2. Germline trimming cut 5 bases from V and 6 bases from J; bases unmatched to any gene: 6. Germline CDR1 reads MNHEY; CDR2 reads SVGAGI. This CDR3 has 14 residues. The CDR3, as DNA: TGTGCCAGCAGTAGTAGCGGGAGTTTTGATACGCAGTATTTT. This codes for CASSSSGSFDTQYF.

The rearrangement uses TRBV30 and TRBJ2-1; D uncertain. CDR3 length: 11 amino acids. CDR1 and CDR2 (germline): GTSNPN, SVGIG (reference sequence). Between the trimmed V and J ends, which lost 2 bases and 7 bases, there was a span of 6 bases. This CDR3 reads CAWSWTNEQFF. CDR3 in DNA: TGTGCCTGGAGTTGGACGAATGAGCAGTTCTTC.

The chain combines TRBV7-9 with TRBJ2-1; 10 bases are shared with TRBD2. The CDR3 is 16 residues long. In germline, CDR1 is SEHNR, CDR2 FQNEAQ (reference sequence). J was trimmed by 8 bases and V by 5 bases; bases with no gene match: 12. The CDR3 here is CASSPLEAGGMDEQFF. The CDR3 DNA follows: TGTGCCAGCAGCCCCCTAGAAGCGGGAGGGATGGATGAGCAGTTCTTC.

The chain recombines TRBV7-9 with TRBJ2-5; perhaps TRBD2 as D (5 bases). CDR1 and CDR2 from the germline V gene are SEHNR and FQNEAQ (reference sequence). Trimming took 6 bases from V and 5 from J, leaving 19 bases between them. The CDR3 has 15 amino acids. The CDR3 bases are TGTGCCAGCAGTTACCCAGAGGGTGGGTTGGAGACCCAGTACTTC. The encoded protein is CASSYPEGGLETQYF.

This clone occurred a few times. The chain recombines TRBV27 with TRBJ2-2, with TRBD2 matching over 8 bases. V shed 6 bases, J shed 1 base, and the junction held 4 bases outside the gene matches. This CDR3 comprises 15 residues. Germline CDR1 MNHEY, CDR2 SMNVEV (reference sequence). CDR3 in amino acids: CASRFAGGNTGELFF. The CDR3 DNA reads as TGTGCCAGCAGATTCGCGGGGGGGAACACCGGGGAGCTGTTTTTT.

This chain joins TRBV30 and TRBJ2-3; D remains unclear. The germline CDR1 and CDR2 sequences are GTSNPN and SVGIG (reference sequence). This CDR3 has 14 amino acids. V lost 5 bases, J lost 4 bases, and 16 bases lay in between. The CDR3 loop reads CAWCEDEVADTQYF. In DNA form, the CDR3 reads TGTGCCTGGTGTGAGGATGAAGTTGCAGATACGCAGTATTTT.

The CDR3, as DNA: TGTGCCAGCATCCCGGAGGGGGGGAACACTGAAGCTTTCTTT. Translating gives CASIPEGGNTEAFF. V is TRBV7-8 and J is TRBJ1-1; a possible D gene is TRBD1 (6 bases). V lost 7 bases to trimming and J lost 1 base, with 13 bases between them. The germline CDR1 and CDR2 sequences are SGHVS and FQNEAQ. The CDR3 sequence is 14 residues long. Full variable domain (remainder filled in from reference TRBV7-8 and TRBJ1-1): GAGVSQSPRYKVAKRGQDVALRCDPISGHVSLFWYQQALGQGPEFLTYFQNEAQLDKSGLPSDRFFAERPEGSVSTLKIQRTQQEDSAVYLCASIPEGGNTEAFFGQGTRLTVV.

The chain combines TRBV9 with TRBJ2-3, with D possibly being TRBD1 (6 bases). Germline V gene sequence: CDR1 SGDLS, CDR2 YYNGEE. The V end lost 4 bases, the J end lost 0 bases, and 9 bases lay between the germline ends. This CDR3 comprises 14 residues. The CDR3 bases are TGTGCCAGCAGCTTAGGACAGAGCACAGATACGCAGTATTTT. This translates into CASSLGQSTDTQYF.

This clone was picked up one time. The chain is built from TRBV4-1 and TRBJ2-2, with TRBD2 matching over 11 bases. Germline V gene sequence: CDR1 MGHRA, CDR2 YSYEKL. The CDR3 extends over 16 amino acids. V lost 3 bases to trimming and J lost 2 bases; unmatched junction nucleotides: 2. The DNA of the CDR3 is TGCGCCAGCAGCCACGGGACTAGCGGTAACACCGGGGAGCTGTTTTTT. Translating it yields CASSHGTSGNTGELFF.

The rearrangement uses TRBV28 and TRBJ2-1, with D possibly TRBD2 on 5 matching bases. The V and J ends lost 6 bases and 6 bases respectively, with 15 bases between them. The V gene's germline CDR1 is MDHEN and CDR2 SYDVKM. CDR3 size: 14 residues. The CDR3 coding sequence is TGTGCCAGCAGGATCCGAGGACTGCTCAATGAGCAGTTCTTC. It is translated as CASRIRGLLNEQFF.

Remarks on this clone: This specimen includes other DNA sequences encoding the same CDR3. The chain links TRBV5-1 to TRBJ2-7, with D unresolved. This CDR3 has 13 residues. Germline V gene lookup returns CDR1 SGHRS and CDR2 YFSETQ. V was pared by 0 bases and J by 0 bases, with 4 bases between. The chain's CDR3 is CASSLVSSYEQYF. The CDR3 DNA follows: TGCGCCAGCAGCTTGGTCAGCTCCTACGAGCAGTACTTC.

The CDR3 region has the DNA TGCAGCGTTTTCCCCGACGGTCAAGAGACCCAGTACTTC. Translated: CSVFPDGQETQYF. This chain uses TRBV29-1 with TRBJ2-5; D call uncertain. Trimming removed 5 bases at V and 2 bases at J, with 12 bases between. The CDR3 runs 13 residues. The germline gives CDR1 SQVTM, CDR2 ANQGSEA.

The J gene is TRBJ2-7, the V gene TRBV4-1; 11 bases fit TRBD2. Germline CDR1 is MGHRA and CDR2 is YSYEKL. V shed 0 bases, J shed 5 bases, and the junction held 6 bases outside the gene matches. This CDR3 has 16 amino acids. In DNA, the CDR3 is TGCGCCAGCAGCCAAGAACCACTAGCGGGAGTCGACGAGCAGTACTTC. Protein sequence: CASSQEPLAGVDEQYF.

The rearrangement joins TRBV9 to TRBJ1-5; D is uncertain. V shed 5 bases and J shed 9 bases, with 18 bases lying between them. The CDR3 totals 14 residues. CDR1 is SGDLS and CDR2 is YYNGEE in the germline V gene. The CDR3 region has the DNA TGTGCCAGCAGTACGGAGCGGGAGGTGGGGCCCCAGCATTTT. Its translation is CASSTEREVGPQHF.

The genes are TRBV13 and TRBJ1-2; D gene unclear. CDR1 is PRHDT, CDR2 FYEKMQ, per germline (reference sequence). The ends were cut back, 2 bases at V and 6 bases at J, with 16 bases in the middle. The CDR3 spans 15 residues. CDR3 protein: CASSLITRLMDGYTF. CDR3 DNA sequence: TGTGCCAGCAGCTTAATAACCCGACTGATGGATGGCTACACCTTC.

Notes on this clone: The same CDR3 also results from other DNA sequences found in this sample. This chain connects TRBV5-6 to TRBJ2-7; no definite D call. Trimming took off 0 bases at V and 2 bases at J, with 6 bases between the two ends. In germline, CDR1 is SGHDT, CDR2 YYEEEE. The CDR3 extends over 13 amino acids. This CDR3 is CASSLGGPYEQYF. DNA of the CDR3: TGTGCCAGCAGCTTGGGTGGGCCCTACGAGCAGTACTTC. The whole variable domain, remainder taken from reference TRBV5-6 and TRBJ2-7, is DAGVTQSPTHLIKTRGQQVTLRCSPKSGHDTVSWYQQALGQGPQFIFQYYEEEERQRGNFPDRFSGHQFPNYSSELNVNALLLGDSALYLCASSLGGPYEQYFGPGTRLTVT.

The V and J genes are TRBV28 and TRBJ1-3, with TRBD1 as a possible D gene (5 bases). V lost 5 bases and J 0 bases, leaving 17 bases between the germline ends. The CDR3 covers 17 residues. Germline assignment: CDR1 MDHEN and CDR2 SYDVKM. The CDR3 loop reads CASSLRGITSSGNTIYF. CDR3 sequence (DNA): TGTGCCAGCAGTCTTCGGGGGATTACTAGCTCTGGAAACACCATATATTTT.

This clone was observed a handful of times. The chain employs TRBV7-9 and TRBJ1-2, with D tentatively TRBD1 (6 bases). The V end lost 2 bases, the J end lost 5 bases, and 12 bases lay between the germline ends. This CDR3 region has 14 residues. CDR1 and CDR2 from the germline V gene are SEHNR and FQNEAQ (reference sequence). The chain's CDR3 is CASSLPTGQYGYTF. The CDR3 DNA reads TGTGCCAGCAGCTTACCAACAGGGCAGTATGGCTACACCTTC.

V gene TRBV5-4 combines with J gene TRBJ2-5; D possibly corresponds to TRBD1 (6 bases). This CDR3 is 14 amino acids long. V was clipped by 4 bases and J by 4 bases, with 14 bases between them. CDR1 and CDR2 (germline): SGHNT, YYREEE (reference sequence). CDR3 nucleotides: TGTGCCAGCAGCGCGAACACAGGGCCAGAGACCCAGTACTTC. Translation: CASSANTGPETQYF.

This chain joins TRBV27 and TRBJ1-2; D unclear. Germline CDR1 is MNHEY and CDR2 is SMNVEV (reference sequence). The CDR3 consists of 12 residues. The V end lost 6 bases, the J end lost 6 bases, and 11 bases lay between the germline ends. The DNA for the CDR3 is TGTGCCAGCAGCTCCGGTGGTAATGGCTACACCTTC. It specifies CASSSGGNGYTF.

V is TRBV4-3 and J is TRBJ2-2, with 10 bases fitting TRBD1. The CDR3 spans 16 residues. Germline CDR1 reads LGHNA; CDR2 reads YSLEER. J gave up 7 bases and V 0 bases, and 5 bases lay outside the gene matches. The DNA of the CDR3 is TGCGCCAGCAGCCAAGATCTCCGGACAGGGGGCGGGGAGCTGTTTTTT. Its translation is CASSQDLRTGGGELFF.

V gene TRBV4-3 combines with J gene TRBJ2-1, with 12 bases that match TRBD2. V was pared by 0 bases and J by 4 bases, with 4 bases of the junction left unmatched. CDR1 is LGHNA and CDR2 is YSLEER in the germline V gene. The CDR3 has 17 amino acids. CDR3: CASSQDRTSGIYNEQFF. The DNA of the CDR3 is TGCGCCAGCAGCCAAGATAGGACTAGCGGGATTTACAATGAGCAGTTCTTC.

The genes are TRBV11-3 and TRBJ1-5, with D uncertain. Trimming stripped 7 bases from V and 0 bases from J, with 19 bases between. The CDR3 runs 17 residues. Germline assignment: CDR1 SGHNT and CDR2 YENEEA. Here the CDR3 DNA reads TGTGCCAGCACGCGGACCCCGCGTCGGCCTAGCAATCAGCCCCAGCATTTT. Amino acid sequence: CASTRTPRRPSNQPQHF. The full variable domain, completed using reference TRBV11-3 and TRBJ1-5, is EAGVVQSPRYKIIEKKQPVAFWCNPISGHNTLYWYLQNLGQGPELLIRYENEEAVDDSQLPKDRFSAERLKGVDSTLKIQPAELGDSAVYLCASTRTPRRPSNQPQHFGDGTRLSIL.

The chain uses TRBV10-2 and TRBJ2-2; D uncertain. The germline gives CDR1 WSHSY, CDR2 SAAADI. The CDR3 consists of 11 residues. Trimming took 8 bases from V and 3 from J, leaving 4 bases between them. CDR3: CASGDTGELFF. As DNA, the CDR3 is TGCGCCAGCGGGGACACCGGGGAGCTGTTTTTT.

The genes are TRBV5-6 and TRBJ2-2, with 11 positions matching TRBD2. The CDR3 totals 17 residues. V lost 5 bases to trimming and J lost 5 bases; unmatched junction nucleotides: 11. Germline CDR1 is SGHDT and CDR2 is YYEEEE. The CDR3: CASRVTSGRVGTGELFF. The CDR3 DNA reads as TGTGCCAGCAGAGTAACTAGCGGGAGAGTCGGGACCGGGGAGCTGTTTTTT.

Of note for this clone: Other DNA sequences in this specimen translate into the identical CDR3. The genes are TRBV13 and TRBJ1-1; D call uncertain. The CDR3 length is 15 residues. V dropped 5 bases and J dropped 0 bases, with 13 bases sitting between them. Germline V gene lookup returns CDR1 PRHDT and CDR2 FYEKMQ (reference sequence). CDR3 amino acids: CASSPPEGMNTEAFF. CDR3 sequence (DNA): TGTGCCAGCAGCCCTCCGGAGGGAATGAACACTGAAGCTTTCTTT.

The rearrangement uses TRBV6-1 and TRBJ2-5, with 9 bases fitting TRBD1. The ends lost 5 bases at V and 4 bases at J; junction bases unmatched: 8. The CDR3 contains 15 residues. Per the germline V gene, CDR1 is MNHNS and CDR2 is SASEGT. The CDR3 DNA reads TGTGCCAGCAGTTGGACAGGGGTTGGGGTAGAGACCCAGTACTTC. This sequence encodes CASSWTGVGVETQYF.

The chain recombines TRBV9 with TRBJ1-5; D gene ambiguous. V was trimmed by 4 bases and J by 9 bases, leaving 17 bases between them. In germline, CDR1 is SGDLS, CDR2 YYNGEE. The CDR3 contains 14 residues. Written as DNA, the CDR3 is TGTGCCAGCAGCCCGGGTTTAGGTTGGGTGCCCCAGCATTTT. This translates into CASSPGLGWVPQHF.